This T cell receptor (beta chain) is from a study of control samples from healthy donors and cancer patients. Trimming removed 1 base from V and 7 bases from J, with 13 bases in between. Germline CDR1 and CDR2: LGHDT and YNNKEL (reference sequence). CDR3 length: 15 amino acids. Repertoires were generated with immunoSEQ multiplex PCR, while TCRdb's copy carries only in-frame clones and drops some. There are around 51,000 clones in the sample; 75% to 85% occur only once, and 10% lies in the top ten. Sequencing input: blood. The sequence was obtained from a man between 65 and 79 years old in good health. The chain links TRBV3-1 (or the pseudogene TRBV3-2) to TRBJ1-4; a weak D match, TRBD1 (5 bases). The CDR3 sequence: CASSQVWGRIEKLFF. As DNA, the CDR3 is TGTGCCAGCAGCCAAGTATGGGGACGGATTGAAAAACTGTTTTTT.